The entry below gives a single T cell receptor beta chain sequence along with its context. Antigen specificity is unknown. The data derive from a study of brain T cells in children with intractable seizures. Findings and caveats of the study: Patients' HCMV serostatus was unknown; virus specificity rests on CDR3 similarity alone.

Libraries were prepared by immunoSEQ multiplex PCR; TCRdb keeps only in-frame clonotypes and omits some of them. This table holds approximately 60,000 clones, approximately 95% found once. Only cases whose brain tissue showed the highest T cell transcript signatures were sequenced. Before surgery, patients took at least one anti-epileptic drug. V shed 6 bases, J shed 6 bases, and the junction held 10 bases outside the gene matches. The V gene's germline CDR1 is SNHLY and CDR2 FYNNEI. The CDR3 is made up of 15 amino acids. The sequence was collected from a boy under two years old with focal cortical dysplasia and intractable seizures. The chain couples TRBV2 to TRBJ2-1, with 8 bases lining up with TRBD1. The starting material was peripheral blood, obtained at surgery. The CDR3 nucleotides are TGTGCCAGCAGGACCGGACAGGGCGTCCCCAATGAGCAGTTCTTC. This codes for CASRTGQGVPNEQFF.